A single TCR beta chain is shown here with its context. What it binds is unknown. The data derive from a study of beta chain features in type 1 diabetes. Study conclusions and caveats: Within each of all four CD4+ subsets, Type 1 diabetes patients had TCRB CDR3s that were moderately but significantly shorter.

Reverse transcription of all isolated RNA meant that expressed TCRB transcripts were sequenced. Some clones are missing from TCRdb's copy, which holds only in-frame ones; the method was immunoSEQ multiplex PCR. Here the sample spans about 200,000 clones, around 9.9% being singletons. The germline V and J ends were trimmed by 7 bases and 2 bases, with 15 bases remaining between them. Germline V gene sequence: CDR1 MNHNY, CDR2 SVGAGI (reference sequence). The CDR3 has 15 residues. The rearrangement uses TRBV6-6 and TRBJ1-5, with TRBD1 as a possible D gene (6 bases). The sequence came from a man aged 18 to 30 in good health. Sequenced: central memory CD4+ T cells from blood. The CDR3 DNA reads as TGTGCCAGCAACCAGAGGGGGTCTGGCAATCAGCCCCAGCATTTT. Amino acid sequence: CASNQRGSGNQPQHF.